The clone carrying this TCR beta chain was found many times. Trimming removed 5 bases at V and 1 base at J, with 17 bases between. CDR1 and CDR2 (germline): MNHEY, SMNVEV (reference sequence). CDR3 length: 16 amino acids. This entry is derived from a study of T cell repertoires in cytomegalovirus infection. TCRdb passed the reads through MiXCR, listing each CDR3 protein once. The sample shows approximately 140,000 distinct CDR3 sequences, about 10% of them seen only once. The chain recombines TRBV27 with TRBJ1-1; D not certain. The source of this sequence is a human donor in good health (CMV status not recorded). Some clones in this sample may be carry-over from other donors' samples. Sample: PBMCs. The chain's CDR3 is CASSPPPGKGNTEAFF. The CDR3 region has the DNA TGTGCCAGCAGTCCCCCTCCGGGGAAAGGGAACACTGAAGCTTTCTTT.